The rows below give T cell receptor beta chains drawn from one sample of a study of cytomegalovirus exposure and HLA in healthy donors. Sequencing used immunoSEQ multiplex PCR; TCRdb keeps in-frame clones, though not all of them. This sample has over 150,000 clones, with around 83% found just once. Material: PBMCs. The receptors were sampled from a male donor in good health and CMV-seropositive. Both conserved end residues are part of each CDR3. D genes are given only for firm matches. Some rows have no size entry. The others give once, few or many, or a class for an expanded clone.

v_call	j_call	d_call	clone_size	cdr3_nt	cdr3_aa
TRBV5-1	TRBJ2-4	TRBD1	NA	TGCGCCAGCAGCGGCTCCGGGACAGGCATTCAGTACTTC	CASSGSGTGIQYF
TRBV5-1	TRBJ2-3	NA	NA	TGCGCCAGCAGCTTGGAGTCGAGGGGGGGACCAGATACGCAGTATTTT	CASSLESRGGPDTQYF
TRBV28	TRBJ1-1	NA	NA	TGTGCCAGCAGTCCGACAGCACTGAACACTGAAGCTTTCTTT	CASSPTALNTEAFF
TRBV2	TRBJ1-5	NA	NA	TGTGCCAGCAGTGAATCCACAGGGAGGGAGCAGCCCCAGCATTTT	CASSESTGREQPQHF
TRBV4-1	TRBJ1-1	TRBD1	NA	TGCGCCAGCAGCCAAGGGGGACAGATGAACACTGAAGCTTTCTTT	CASSQGGQMNTEAFF
TRBV18	TRBJ2-7	TRBD1	NA	TGTGCCAGCTCATTGACAGGGGAGCACGAGCAGTACTTC	CASSLTGEHEQYF
TRBV5-5	TRBJ1-5	NA	NA	TGTGCCAGCAGCTGGGGGGGCCCGGAGCTTAGCAATCAGCCCCAGCATTTT	CASSWGGPELSNQPQHF
TRBV10-3	TRBJ1-1	NA	NA	TGTGCCATCAGTGAGGAAGGGAGGAACACTGAAGCTTTCTTT	CAISEEGRNTEAFF
TRBV28	TRBJ2-7	TRBD2	NA	TGTGCCAGCATAGGGCTAGCGGGAGTTTACGAGCAGTACTTC	CASIGLAGVYEQYF
TRBV7-2	TRBJ2-5	TRBD2	once	TGTGCCAGCAGCTTAGGCCCTAGCGGACAAGAGACCCAGTACTTC	CASSLGPSGQETQYF
TRBV6-1	TRBJ1-2	NA	NA	TGTGCCAGCAGTGAAGGGGCAGGTATGAGCTATGGCTACACCTTC	CASSEGAGMSYGYTF
TRBV6-1	TRBJ2-7	NA	once	TGTGCCAGCAGTGAAGCTCTGACAGTTCAGTACTTC	CASSEALTVQYF
TRBV4-1	TRBJ2-6	NA	NA	TGCGCCAGCACCACCACCGGTGGGGCCAACGTCCTGACTTTC	CASTTTGGANVLTF
TRBV30	TRBJ1-1	NA	NA	TGTGCCTGGAGGGCGGCAGATACCTTGAACACTGAAGCTTTCTTT	CAWRAADTLNTEAFF
TRBV30	TRBJ1-1	NA	NA	TGTGCCTGGACCTCCGGAGGGACTGAAGCTTTCTTT	CAWTSGGTEAFF
TRBV10-1	TRBJ2-4	NA	NA	TGCGCCAGCAGTATTACAGACGGGACCAAAAACATTCAGTACTTC	CASSITDGTKNIQYF
TRBV28	TRBJ2-7	TRBD1	NA	TGTGCCAGCAGTCTTTGGGACAGCCCCTACGAGCAGTACTTC	CASSLWDSPYEQYF
TRBV28	TRBJ2-7	TRBD1	NA	TGTGCCAGCAGTTTACGACAGGGGACCTACGAGCAGTACTTC	CASSLRQGTYEQYF
TRBV28	TRBJ2-5	TRBD2	NA	TGTGCCAGCAGCCCTCGAAATAGCGGGAGGGGGACCCAGTACTTC	CASSPRNSGRGTQYF
TRBV5-5	TRBJ1-6	NA	NA	TGTGCCAGCAGCATGCTTGGGGGGGCTAATTCACCCCTCCACTTT	CASSMLGGANSPLHF